The entry below gives a single T cell receptor beta chain sequence along with its context. The table came from immunoSEQ multiplex PCR; TCRdb's copy has only in-frame clones and leaves some out. Of about 260,000 clones in the sample, roughly 80% were seen once. The CDR3 has 16 residues. V gave up 3 bases and J gave up 2 bases; unmatched junction bases: 3. Germline CDR1 LNHDA, CDR2 SQIVND (reference sequence). The data were taken from a study of blood T cell repertoires in COVID-19. This sequence originates from a man aged 55 to 70 with acute or convalescent COVID-19. The sample taken for sequencing was peripheral blood. This rearrangement joins TRBV19 to TRBJ2-3, with TRBD1 identical over 12 bases. The CDR3 loop is CASSIRDRGHTDTQYF. CDR3 DNA: TGTGCCAGTAGTATTAGGGACAGGGGGCACACAGATACGCAGTATTTT. The variable domain in full, with the rest retrieved from reference TRBV19 and TRBJ2-3, is DGGITQSPKYLFRKEGQNVTLSCEQNLNHDAMYWYRQDPGQGLRLIYYSQIVNDFQKGDIAEGYSVSREKKESFPLTVTSAQKNPTAFYLCASSIRDRGHTDTQYFGPGTRLTVL.